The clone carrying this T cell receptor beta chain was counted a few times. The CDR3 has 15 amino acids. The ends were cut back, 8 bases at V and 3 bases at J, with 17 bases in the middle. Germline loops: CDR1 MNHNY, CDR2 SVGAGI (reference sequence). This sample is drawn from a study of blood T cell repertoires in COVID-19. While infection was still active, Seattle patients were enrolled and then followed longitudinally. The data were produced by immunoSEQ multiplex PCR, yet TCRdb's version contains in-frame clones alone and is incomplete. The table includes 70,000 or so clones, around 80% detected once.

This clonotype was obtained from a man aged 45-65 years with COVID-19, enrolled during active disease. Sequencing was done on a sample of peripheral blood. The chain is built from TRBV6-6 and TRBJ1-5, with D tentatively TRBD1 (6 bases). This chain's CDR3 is CASLARGTINQPQHF. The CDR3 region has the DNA TGTGCCAGCTTAGCCAGGGGAACTATCAATCAGCCCCAGCATTTT.